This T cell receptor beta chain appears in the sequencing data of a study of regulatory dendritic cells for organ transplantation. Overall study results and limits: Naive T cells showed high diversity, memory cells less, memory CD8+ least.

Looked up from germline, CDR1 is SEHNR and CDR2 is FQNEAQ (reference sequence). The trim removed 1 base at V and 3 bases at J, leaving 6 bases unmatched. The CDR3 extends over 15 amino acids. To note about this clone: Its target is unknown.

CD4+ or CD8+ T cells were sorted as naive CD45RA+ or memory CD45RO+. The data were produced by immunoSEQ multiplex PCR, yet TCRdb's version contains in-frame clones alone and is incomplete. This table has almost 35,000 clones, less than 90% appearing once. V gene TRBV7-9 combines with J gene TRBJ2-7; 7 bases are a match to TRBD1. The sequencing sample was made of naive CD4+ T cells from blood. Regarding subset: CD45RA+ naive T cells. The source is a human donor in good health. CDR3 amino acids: CASSLGLGTDYEQYF. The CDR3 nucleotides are TGTGCCAGCAGCTTAGGTTTGGGGACAGACTACGAGCAGTACTTC.